The T cell receptor beta chain under discussion was sequenced for a study of blood T cell repertoires in COVID-19. Looking at the study overall: Acute and convalescent COVID-19 samples came from the United States, Italy and Spain. T cells, B-cell-depleted T cells, or PBMCs supplied cDNA or gDNA.

The CDR3 runs to 19 residues. With 7 bases clipped from V and 5 bases from J, the junction kept 18 bases outside the gene matches. CDR1 and CDR2 from the germline V gene are SNHLY and FYNNEI. Original processing methods: How many nucleated cells were present was estimated from reference gene primer amplification. The table came from immunoSEQ multiplex PCR; TCRdb's copy has only in-frame clones and leaves some out. V, J and clone size are taken as reported in that table, and D and trimming were inferred from the DNA itself. The sample yields roughly 300,000 clones, roughly 85% seen once. This sequence originates from a human donor in a cohort sampled during active COVID-19. Material: peripheral blood. The chain is built from TRBV2 and TRBJ2-2; TRBD2 matches 11 bases. DNA for the CDR3: TGTGCCAGCACCCGAGGGCTAGCGGGGGGATTAAGCGGAACCGGGGAGCTGTTTTTT. As protein: CASTRGLAGGLSGTGELFF. The full variable domain, its missing parts supplied by reference TRBV2 and TRBJ2-2, is EPEVTQTPSHQVTQMGQEVILRCVPISNHLYFYWYRQILGQKVEFLVSFYNNEISEKSEIFDDQFSVERPDGSNFTLKIRSTKLEDSAMYFCASTRGLAGGLSGTGELFFGEGSRLTVL.